This section outlines one TCR beta chain sequence together with its context. Its antigen remains unknown. One junction end does not reproduce the germline sequence, and a read error may be involved. Clones were read by immunoSEQ multiplex PCR, and TCRdb kept only the in-frame ones, dropping some. The top ten clones hold about 5.5% of a sample with some 130,000 clones, about four fifths of them seen once. The record originates from a study of a mutant IDH1 vaccine in newly diagnosed glioma. About the research overall: Of treated patients, roughly 62% were men and 37.5% women, averaging around 39 years.

This sample's time point: week 11, during vaccination. The content of each vaccine dose was 300 ug of mutant IDH1 20-mer peptide, and topical imiquimod accompanied it. From germline, CDR1 is SGHTA and CDR2 FQGNSA. This CDR3 is built from 14 residues. The chain combines TRBV7-2 with TRBJ2-3; TRBD2 aligns across 7 bases. Here the sequenced sample was PBMCs, taken from a glioma patient whose treatment included an IDH1 peptide vaccine. This clonotype was sampled from a middle-aged man with glioma. The CDR3 spells CASSLGTKGDTQYF. Written as DNA, the CDR3 is TGTGCCAGCAGTTTAGGGACTAAAGGGGATACGCAGTATTTT.